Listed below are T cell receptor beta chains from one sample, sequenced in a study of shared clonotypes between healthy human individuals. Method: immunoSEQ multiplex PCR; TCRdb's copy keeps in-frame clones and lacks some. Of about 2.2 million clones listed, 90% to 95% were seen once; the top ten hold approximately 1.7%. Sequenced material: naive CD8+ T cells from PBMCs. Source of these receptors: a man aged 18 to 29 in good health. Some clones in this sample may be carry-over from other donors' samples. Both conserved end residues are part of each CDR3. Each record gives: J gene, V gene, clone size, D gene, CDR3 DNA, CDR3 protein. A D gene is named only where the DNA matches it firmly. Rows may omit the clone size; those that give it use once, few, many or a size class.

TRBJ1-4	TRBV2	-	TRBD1	TGTGCCAGCACAAACAGGGGCACCCTGGAAAAACTGTTTTTT	CASTNRGTLEKLFF
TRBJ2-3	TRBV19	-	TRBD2	TGTGCCACTAAGTGGCTAGCGGACACAGATACGCAGTATTTT	CATKWLADTDTQYF
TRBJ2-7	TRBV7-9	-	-	TGTGCCAGCAGCGGCGGACACAGGGACAAAGCCTACGAGCAGTACTTC	CASSGGHRDKAYEQYF
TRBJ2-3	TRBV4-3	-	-	TGCGCCAGCAGCCAAGACGGTCGACTCTACGATACGCAGTATTTT	CASSQDGRLYDTQYF
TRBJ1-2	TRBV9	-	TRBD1	TGTGCCAGCAGCGTAGGATCAGGGGGCGCGGGTTATGGCTACACCTTC	CASSVGSGGAGYGYTF
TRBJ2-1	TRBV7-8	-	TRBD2	TGTGCCAGCAGCTTGTCGTTAGCGGGAGGGGAATCCTACAATGAGCAGTTCTTC	CASSLSLAGGESYNEQFF
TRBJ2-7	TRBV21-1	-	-	-	CATSTGTGGYYCGEQYF
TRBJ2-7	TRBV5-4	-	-	TGTGCCAGCAGCTTGCCCAGCTACGAGCAGTACTTC	CASSLPSYEQYF
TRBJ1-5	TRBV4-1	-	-	TGCGCCAGCAGCCAGGGGGAGGGGGGTGGTCAGCCCCAGCATTTT	CASSQGEGGGQPQHF
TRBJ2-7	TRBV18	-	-	TGTGCCAGCTCAAGTATTACGTCCGTCTACGAGCAGTACTTC	CASSSITSVYEQYF
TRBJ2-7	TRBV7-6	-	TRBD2	TGTGCCAGCAGCCCAGGACTAGCGGGAGCGTCCGAGCAGTACTTC	CASSPGLAGASEQYF
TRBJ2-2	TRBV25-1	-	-	TGTGCCAGCAGTGAAGTATACACCGGGGAGCTGTTTTTT	CASSEVYTGELFF
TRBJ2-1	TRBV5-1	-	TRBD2	TGCGCCAGCAGCTTGTCTCGCGGGGGATCCTACAATGAGCAGTTCTTC	CASSLSRGGSYNEQFF
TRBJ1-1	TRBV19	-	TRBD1	TGTGCCAGTAGTGAGACAGGGCGGGTGAACACTGAAGCTTTCTTT	CASSETGRVNTEAFF
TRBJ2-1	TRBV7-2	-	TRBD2	TGTGCCAGCAGCTTAGAATATCGGCTAGCGGGAGCTGAGGAGCAGTTCTTC	CASSLEYRLAGAEEQFF
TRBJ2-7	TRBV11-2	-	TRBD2	TGTGCCAGCAGCTGGGGGACTAGCGGACCCTACGAGCAGTACTTC	CASSWGTSGPYEQYF
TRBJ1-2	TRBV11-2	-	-	TGTGCCAGCAGCTTCGGGACGTCTAACTATGGCTACACCTTC	CASSFGTSNYGYTF
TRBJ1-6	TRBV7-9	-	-	TGTGCCAGCAGCTTAGCGGCAGGTCTTAATTCACCCCTCCACTTT	CASSLAAGLNSPLHF
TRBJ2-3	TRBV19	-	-	TGTGCCAGCCGCCCCGGGCCGGCCAGCACAGATACGCAGTATTTT	CASRPGPASTDTQYF
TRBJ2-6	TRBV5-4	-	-	TGTGCCACCAGCAGTATTCCTGGGGCCAACGTCCTGACTTTC	CATSSIPGANVLTF
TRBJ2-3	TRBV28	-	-	TGTGCCAGCAGTCTCCCCTCAGATACGCAGTATTTT	CASSLPSDTQYF
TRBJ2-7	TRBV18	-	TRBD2	TGTGCCAGCTCACCGGCGGGAGGCTCCTACGAGCAGTACTTC	CASSPAGGSYEQYF
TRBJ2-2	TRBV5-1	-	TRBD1	TGCGCCAGCAGCTGGCCCCGGGACAGGGACCCCGGGGAGCTGTTTTTT	CASSWPRDRDPGELFF
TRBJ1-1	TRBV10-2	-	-	TGCGCCAGCAGCATAGGCGGAAACACTGAAGCTTTCTTT	CASSIGGNTEAFF
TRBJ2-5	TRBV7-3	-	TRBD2	TGTGCCAGCAGCCCCTTGGAGCGGGGGGAGACCCAGTACTTC	CASSPLERGETQYF
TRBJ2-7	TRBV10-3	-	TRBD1	TGTGCCATCAGTGAGGACAGGGTTTACGAGCAGTACTTC	CAISEDRVYEQYF
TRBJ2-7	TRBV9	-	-	TGTGCCAGCAGCGTAGACGGCTCGAGCTCCTACGAGCAGTACTTC	CASSVDGSSSYEQYF
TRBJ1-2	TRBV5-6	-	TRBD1	TGTGCCAGCAGCTTGCTCGACAGGGGCTATGGCTACACCTTC	CASSLLDRGYGYTF
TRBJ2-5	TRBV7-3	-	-	TGTGCCAGCAGCTGGTTTGGGGGACCCCAAGAGACCCAGTACTTC	CASSWFGGPQETQYF
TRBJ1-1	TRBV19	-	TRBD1	TGTGCCAGTAGTAATCGGGGACAGGGAACTGAAGCTTTCTTT	CASSNRGQGTEAFF
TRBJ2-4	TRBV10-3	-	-	TGTGCCATCAGTGAGCCTGGGGGAAGAAACATTCAGTACTTC	CAISEPGGRNIQYF
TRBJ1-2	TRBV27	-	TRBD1	TGTGCCAGCAGTCCCACCCCAGGGGGGAGTCGCTATGGCTACACCTTC	CASSPTPGGSRYGYTF
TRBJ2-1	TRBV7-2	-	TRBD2	TGTGCCAGCAGCTTCTTGCGGGAGGGCTGGGAGCAGTTCTTC	CASSFLREGWEQFF
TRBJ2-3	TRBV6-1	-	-	TGTGCCAGCAGTGAATGGCCAGGCAGCACAGATACGCAGTATTTT	CASSEWPGSTDTQYF
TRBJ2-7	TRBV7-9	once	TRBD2	TGTGCCAGCAGCACACGGGATTTTAGCGGGAGGGCCTACGAGCAGTACTTC	CASSTRDFSGRAYEQYF
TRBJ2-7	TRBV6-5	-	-	TGTGCCAGCAGTCCTACAGGGTATAACGAGCAGTACTTC	CASSPTGYNEQYF
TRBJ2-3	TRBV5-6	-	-	TGTGCCAGCAGCCGGGGACTTACAGATACGCAGTATTTT	CASSRGLTDTQYF
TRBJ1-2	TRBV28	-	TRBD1	TGTGCCAGCAGTGCCCTGACAGGGGACCTGGACTATGGCTACACCTTC	CASSALTGDLDYGYTF
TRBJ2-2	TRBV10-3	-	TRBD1	TGTGCCATCAGAACACCGGGACAGGGGAACACCGGGGAGCTGTTTTTT	CAIRTPGQGNTGELFF
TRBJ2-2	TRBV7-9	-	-	TGTGCCAGCAGCGACGATCACTTTAACACCGGGGAGCTGTTTTTT	CASSDDHFNTGELFF
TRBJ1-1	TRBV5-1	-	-	TGCGCCAGCAGCTTTAAGGGTATGAACACTGAAGCTTTCTTT	CASSFKGMNTEAFF
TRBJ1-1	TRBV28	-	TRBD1	TGTGCCAGCAGTGCCGGGACAGTCACTGAAGCTTTCTTT	CASSAGTVTEAFF
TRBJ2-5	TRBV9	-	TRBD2	TGTGCCAGCAGCGCCACCGGGACTAGCGGTATCCAAGAGACCCAGTACTTC	CASSATGTSGIQETQYF
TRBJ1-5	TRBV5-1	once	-	TGCGCCAGCAGCTCCTCGGGCAATCAGCCCCAGCATTTT	CASSSSGNQPQHF
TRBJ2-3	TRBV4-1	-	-	TGCGCCAGCAGCCAAGGCACTAATTTTGATACGCAGTATTTT	CASSQGTNFDTQYF
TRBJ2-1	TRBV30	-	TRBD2	TGTGCCTGGAGTATCTGGACTAGCGGGTACAATGAGCAGTTCTTC	CAWSIWTSGYNEQFF
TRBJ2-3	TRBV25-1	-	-	TGTGCCAGCAGCGGGAGCGGAGATACGCAGTATTTT	CASSGSGDTQYF
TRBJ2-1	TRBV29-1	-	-	TGCAGCGTTGAATTGGCGGCCTACAATGAGCAGTTCTTC	CSVELAAYNEQFF
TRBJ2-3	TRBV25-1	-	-	TGTGCCAGCAGTGGTCCTGGCGCAGATACGCAGTATTTT	CASSGPGADTQYF
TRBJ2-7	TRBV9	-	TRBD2	TGTGCCAGCAGCGTAGCGGGGGGGCCCTCCTACGAGCAGTACTTC	CASSVAGGPSYEQYF
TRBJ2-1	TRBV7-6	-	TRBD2	TGTGCCAGCAGTAATCCCACTAGCGGGACGAGTCACAACAATGAGCAGTTCTTC	CASSNPTSGTSHNNEQFF
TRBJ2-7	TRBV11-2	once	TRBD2	TGTGCCAGCAGCTCCGGGACTAGCGGGAGAAACTACGAGCAGTACTTC	CASSSGTSGRNYEQYF
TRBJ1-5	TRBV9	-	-	TGTGCCAGCAGCCCAGGGGGCAATCAGCCCCAGCATTTT	CASSPGGNQPQHF